This T cell receptor beta chain was observed in a study of early T cells in non-severe SARS-CoV-2 infection. Study-level information: It was bulk RNA from unsorted whole blood that was sequenced, and the chains were unpaired. Findings of the study overall: VDJdb matching, biased toward anti-spike CD8 responses, missed private and CD4 specificities.

Germline CDR1 is MRHNA and CDR2 is SNTAGT. This CDR3 has 16 amino acids. The V end lost 7 bases, the J end lost 0 bases, and 18 bases lay between the germline ends. Each single cDNA molecule received a unique molecular identifier. One entry per CDR3 protein results from TCRdb running MiXCR on the 5' RACE reads. The sample has 55,000 to 80,000 distinct CDR3 sequences; approximately 8.8% are singletons. On this clonotype: Antigen unknown.

The genes are TRBV6-4 and TRBJ1-2; tentative D call: TRBD1 (5 bases). The clonotype originates from an adult who was a healthcare worker with PCR-confirmed SARS-CoV-2 infection or an uninfected control (not recorded which). Sequencing used whole blood, obtained at baseline. CDR3 region: CASNQVRDGTNYGYTF. The CDR3, as DNA: TGTGCCAGCAATCAAGTTCGGGACGGAACTAACTATGGCTACACCTTC.